This entry lists 23 T cell receptor beta chains sequenced from one sample in a study of shared clonotypes between healthy human individuals (TCRdb year 2020). Libraries were made using the immunoSEQ multiplex PCR assay. In its TCRdb copy, this immuneACCESS table keeps in-frame sequences only and misses some clones. Where compared with another copy, unresolved V genes explain less than half of these, and the others have no known cause. This sample gives about 2 million clones in total; approximately 95% of them show up just once. The ten largest account for more than 0.1% of the sample. Sequenced input: naive CD4+ T cells sorted from blood. In light of the paper, this sample's cell subset or site label describes: CD45RA+ positively selected. The receptors shown here come from a man between 18 and 35 years old in good health.

This clone was seen only once. This chain connects TRBV9 to TRBJ1-2; D remains unclear. The CDR3 runs 12 residues. Per germline, CDR1 SGDLS and CDR2 YYNGEE. The DNA of the CDR3 is TGTGCTGACTCGAGGATTTACAATGGCTACACCTTC. Protein sequence: CADSRIYNGYTF.

This rearrangement joins TRBV28 to TRBJ2-7; the match to TRBD1 covers 10 bases. With V trimmed by 8 bases and J by 2 bases, 6 bases remained unmatched. The germline gives CDR1 MDHEN, CDR2 SYDVKM. CDR3 length: 14 residues. As DNA, the CDR3 is TGTGCCAGCGTCGGACAGGGGGAAACCTACGAGCAGTACTTC. It specifies CASVGQGETYEQYF.

Of note for this clone: Other DNA sequences in this specimen translate into the identical CDR3. The chain has TRBV6-5 and TRBJ1-2; a weak D match, TRBD1 (5 bases). Per the germline V gene, CDR1 is MNHEY and CDR2 is SVGAGI. The CDR3 totals 13 residues. V dropped 2 bases and J dropped 11 bases, with 15 bases sitting between them. The CDR3 region is CASSYPQGYGYTF. CDR3 DNA: TGTGCCAGCAGTTACCCTCAGGGTTACGGGTACACCTTC.

V gene TRBV29-1 combines with J gene TRBJ2-5; tentative D call: TRBD2 (6 bases). V was shortened by 4 bases and J by 7 bases, with 16 bases between the two germline ends. Germline V gene lookup returns CDR1 SQVTM and CDR2 ANQGSEA. The CDR3 has 13 amino acids. The CDR3 protein is CSVGMEGLGTQYF. DNA of the CDR3: TGCAGCGTTGGTATGGAGGGTTTAGGGACCCAGTACTTC.

The V gene is TRBV6-5, the J gene TRBJ2-1; 8 bases align to TRBD2. The CDR3 sequence is 15 residues long. Germline V gives CDR1 MNHEY, CDR2 SVGAGI. Germline trimming cut 6 bases from V and 2 bases from J; bases unmatched to any gene: 6. The CDR3 region is CASSESGSTYNEQFF. The CDR3 coding sequence is TGTGCCAGCAGCGAGAGCGGGAGTACCTACAATGAGCAGTTCTTC.

Turning to this clone: Different DNA sequences within this sample yield the same CDR3. The chain couples TRBV5-1 to TRBJ2-3; 9 positions agree with TRBD1. Germline V gene sequence: CDR1 SGHRS, CDR2 YFSETQ. The CDR3 consists of 14 residues. Trimming took 7 bases from V and 3 from J; bases not matched to a gene: 6. CDR3 DNA: TGCGCCAGCCAAACAGGGGGCATTACAGATACGCAGTATTTT. Translating gives CASQTGGITDTQYF.

On this clone itself: The sample has other DNA sequences that encode this CDR3 too. V gene TRBV28 combines with J gene TRBJ1-1, with D maybe TRBD1 (6 bases). Trimming stripped 6 bases from V and 1 base from J, with 9 bases between. The CDR3 consists of 13 residues. Germline CDR1 MDHEN, CDR2 SYDVKM. The CDR3 DNA follows: TGTGCCAGCAGGCTACAGGGGAACACTGAAGCTTTCTTT. Protein sequence: CASRLQGNTEAFF.

The V and J genes are TRBV9 and TRBJ2-5; 7 bases line up with TRBD1. Looked up from germline, CDR1 is SGDLS and CDR2 is YYNGEE. This CDR3 comprises 16 residues. After removal of 1 base from V and 5 bases from J, the junction contained 11 bases not matched to a gene. The CDR3 sequence: CASSVTTSGGLETQYF. In DNA, the CDR3 is TGTGCCAGCAGCGTAACTACCTCAGGGGGTTTGGAGACCCAGTACTTC.

V and J are TRBV5-1 and TRBJ2-1; 16 nucleotides align to TRBD2. Per the germline V gene, CDR1 is SGHRS and CDR2 is YFSETQ. The ends lost 4 bases at V and 8 bases at J; junction bases unmatched: 3. The CDR3 is 15 residues long. The CDR3 loop reads CASSGTSGGADEQFF. CDR3 in DNA: TGCGCCAGCAGCGGGACTAGCGGGGGGGCCGATGAGCAGTTCTTC.

The chain couples TRBV6-5 to TRBJ1-5, with 7 bases matching TRBD1. Looked up from germline, CDR1 is MNHEY and CDR2 is SVGAGI. V was pared by 5 bases and J by 5 bases, with 6 bases of the junction left unmatched. The CDR3 covers 14 residues. The chain's CDR3 is CASSRDSAYQPQHF. The DNA of the CDR3 is TGTGCCAGCAGTCGGGACAGCGCATATCAGCCCCAGCATTTT.

The rearrangement links TRBV6-1 to TRBJ2-5; D is uncertain. V lost 6 bases to trimming and J lost 5 bases, with 7 bases between them. Germline CDR1 reads MNHNS; CDR2 reads SASEGT. The CDR3 covers 11 residues. This CDR3 is CASSGLETQYF. In DNA, the CDR3 is TGTGCCAGCAGCGGGCTGGAGACCCAGTACTTC.

For this clone: In the same sample, other DNA sequences code for this CDR3. This chain joins TRBV30 and TRBJ2-2; no reliable D call. Germline V gene data show CDR1 as GTSNPN and CDR2 as SVGIG (reference sequence). V lost 0 bases to trimming and J lost 0 bases, with 5 bases between them. The CDR3 runs to 14 residues. Written as DNA, the CDR3 is TGTGCCTGGAGTGTACGGCCGAACACCGGGGAGCTGTTTTTT. It codes for CAWSVRPNTGELFF.

The chain uses TRBV6-5 and TRBJ1-5; no clear D. Trimming removed 2 bases from V and 3 bases from J, with 14 bases in between. The germline V gene encodes CDR1 MNHEY and CDR2 SVGAGI. The CDR3 spans 16 residues. CDR3 sequence: CASSYTDPNPNQPQHF. CDR3 sequence (DNA): TGTGCCAGCAGTTACACGGACCCGAACCCCAATCAGCCCCAGCATTTT.

The chain combines TRBV18 with TRBJ1-5; 10 bases are shared with TRBD1. CDR1 and CDR2 (germline): KGHSH, LQKENI. This CDR3 is 14 amino acids long. With 6 bases clipped from V and 7 bases from J, the junction kept 6 bases outside the gene matches. CDR3 loop: CASSTGTGDQPQHF. The CDR3 bases are TGTGCCAGCTCGACCGGGACAGGGGACCAGCCCCAGCATTTT.

The rearrangement links TRBV7-2 to TRBJ1-2; no clear D gene. This CDR3 region has 14 residues. V dropped 0 bases and J dropped 2 bases, with 7 bases sitting between them. The germline V gene has CDR1 SGHTA and CDR2 FQGNSA. The CDR3 loop is CASSLAPVNYGYTF. As DNA, the CDR3 is TGTGCCAGCAGCTTAGCGCCCGTAAACTATGGCTACACCTTC.

The chain couples TRBV19 to TRBJ2-3, with 9 bases aligning to TRBD2. Germline CDR1 and CDR2: LNHDA and SQIVND (reference sequence). V was clipped by 4 bases and J by 2 bases; unmatched bases: 1. This CDR3 has 14 residues. The CDR3 is CASSTSGATDTQYF. The CDR3 DNA reads TGTGCCAGTAGTACTAGCGGGGCCACAGATACGCAGTATTTT.

The genes are TRBV6-1 and TRBJ2-5; D is unresolved. Germline lookup yields CDR1 MNHNS and CDR2 SASEGT. CDR3 length: 12 amino acids. V lost 6 bases, J lost 9 bases, and 14 bases lay in between. The CDR3 loop reads CASSETQGSQYF. The CDR3 DNA sequence: TGTGCCAGCAGCGAGACCCAAGGTTCCCAGTACTTC.

The V gene is TRBV6-5, the J gene TRBJ2-7; D is tentatively TRBD1 or TRBD2 (6 bases each). The germline V gene encodes CDR1 MNHEY and CDR2 SVGAGI. Trimming took 11 bases from V and 0 from J, leaving 17 bases between them. This CDR3 region has 14 residues. CDR3 DNA: TGTGCCGGCAAGAGGGGGGCTAGCTCCTACGAGCAGTACTTC. Translating it yields CAGKRGASSYEQYF.

The J gene is TRBJ2-1, the V gene TRBV6-6; 9 bases are shared with TRBD1. With 6 bases clipped from V and 2 bases from J, the junction kept 5 bases outside the gene matches. CDR3 length equals 15 residues. Germline CDR1 MNHNY, CDR2 SVGAGI (reference sequence). CDR3 in amino acids: CASSPQGAAYNEQFF. The CDR3 bases are TGTGCCAGCAGCCCACAGGGGGCAGCCTACAATGAGCAGTTCTTC.

The table lists this clone with a few counts. The V and J genes are TRBV2 and TRBJ2-7; 9 bases are a match to TRBD1. CDR3 length equals 12 residues. With V trimmed by 5 bases and J by 8 bases, 4 bases remained unmatched. Germline V gene sequence: CDR1 SNHLY, CDR2 FYNNEI. The CDR3 DNA follows: TGTGCCAGCAGTACGACAGGGGGACAGCAGTACTTC. Translating it yields CASSTTGGQQYF.

The J gene is TRBJ2-1, the V gene TRBV6-5; D unclear. Deletions cut 5 bases from V and 7 bases from J, with 12 bases between. CDR3 size: 13 residues. CDR1 is MNHEY and CDR2 is SVGAGI in the germline V gene. The CDR3 sequence: CASSLPGGNEQFF. As DNA, the CDR3 is TGTGCCAGCAGTCTGCCAGGTGGAAATGAGCAGTTCTTC.

The chain links TRBV7-2 to TRBJ2-7, with 11 nucleotides matching TRBD2. Trimming removed 1 base from V and 6 bases from J; junction bases left unmatched: 5. The CDR3 has 15 amino acids. Germline V gene sequence: CDR1 SGHTA, CDR2 FQGNSA. CDR3 DNA sequence: TGTGCCAGCAGCTTAGAGGTAGCGGGAGGGGGCGAGCAGTACTTC. Encoded protein: CASSLEVAGGGEQYF.

This clone was counted a single time. Other DNA sequences in the sample encode the same CDR3. The chain uses TRBV18 and TRBJ2-5; perhaps TRBD2 as D (6 bases). Trimming left V 3 bases short and J 1 base short, with 9 bases between. CDR3 length: 14 amino acids. Germline V CDR1 and CDR2: KGHSH, LQKENI. CDR3 residues: CASSPRDFQETQYF. In nucleotides, the CDR3 is TGTGCCAGCTCACCTAGGGACTTCCAAGAGACCCAGTACTTC.